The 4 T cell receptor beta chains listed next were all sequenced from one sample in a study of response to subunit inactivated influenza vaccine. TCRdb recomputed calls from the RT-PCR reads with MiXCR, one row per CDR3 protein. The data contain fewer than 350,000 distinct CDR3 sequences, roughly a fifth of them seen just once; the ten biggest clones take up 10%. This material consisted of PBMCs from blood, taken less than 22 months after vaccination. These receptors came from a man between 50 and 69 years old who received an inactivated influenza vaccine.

CDR3 coding DNA: TGTGCCAGCACCCCCCGAGGGAACACTGAAGCTTTCTTT. Translating gives CASTPRGNTEAFF. This chain joins TRBV6-2 or TRBV6-3 and TRBJ1-1; D unclear. The CDR3 totals 13 residues. The V gene lost 7 bases and the J gene lost 1 base, with 10 bases spanning the gap. CDR1 and CDR2 from the germline V gene are MNHEY and SVGEGT.

The CDR3 loop is CASSPAGGGTGELFF. The CDR3, as DNA: TGTGCCAGCTCTCCGGCGGGAGGAGGCACCGGGGAGCTGTTTTTT. This chain joins TRBV18 and TRBJ2-2; 8 bases align to TRBD2. This CDR3 contains 15 residues. V was pared by 6 bases and J by 4 bases, with 7 bases of the junction left unmatched. The germline V gene encodes CDR1 KGHSH and CDR2 LQKENI.

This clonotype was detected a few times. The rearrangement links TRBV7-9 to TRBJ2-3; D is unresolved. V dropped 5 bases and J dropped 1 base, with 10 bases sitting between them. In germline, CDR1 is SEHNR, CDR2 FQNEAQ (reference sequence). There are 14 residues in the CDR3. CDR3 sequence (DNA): TGTGCCAGCAGCCAATCGATACGCACAGATACGCAGTATTTT. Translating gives CASSQSIRTDTQYF.

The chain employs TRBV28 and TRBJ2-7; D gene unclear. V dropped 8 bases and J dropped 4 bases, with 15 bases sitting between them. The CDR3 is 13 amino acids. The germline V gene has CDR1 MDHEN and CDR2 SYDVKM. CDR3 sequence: CASFDSRDYEQYF. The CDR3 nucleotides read TGTGCCAGCTTTGATTCCAGAGATTACGAGCAGTACTTC.